This TCR beta chain comes out of a study of T-cell reconstitution after alpha-beta-depleted transplantation in children (dated by TCRdb to about 2016). With respect to the entire study: Using TCR repertoire profiling, the study followed T-cell immune reconstitution in a quantitative way in children after TCRalphabeta/CD19-depleted allogeneic hematopoietic cell transplantation.

V is pruned by 1 base and J by 2 bases, leaving 1 base of the junction without a gene match. From the cysteine up to the phenylalanine, the CDR3 has a length of 16 residues. Just the 48-base CDR3 DNA is kept, in frame starting at base 1. Taken from the germline V gene, the CDR1 and CDR2 loops are LGHNA and YNFKEQ. This clonotype turned up a few times. Its antigen is not yet known. The sample holds no much larger clone one base away, and base qualities are not on file. The library was obtained by PCR. Sequencing was performed on an Illumina HiSeq 2500. TCR library preparation used molecular barcoding, with unique molecular identifiers applied to normalize quantification of the TCRbeta repertoire. TCRdb took the public reads, trimmed them with fastp at Q25, ran MiXCR for clone calling and kept in-frame beta chains. Each entry is one CDR3 protein sequence, shown with its most common DNA and genes. A total of about 500,000 distinct CDR3 sequences appear in this sample, approximately 29% of them only once. The top ten clonotypes cover around 2.3% of the sample.

The source is a human donor who donated a stem cell graft to a child with aplastic anemia. The V and J segments used are TRBV4-2 and TRBJ2-5; TRBD2 fits 13 bases in the junction. Source: PBMCs from the stem cell graft donor, taken from the stem cell graft. The CDR3 region: CASSQGTSGSQETQYF. The nucleotide sequence reads as follows: TGTGCCAGCAGCCAAGGGACTAGCGGGAGTCAAGAGACCCAGTACTTC.